This T cell receptor beta chain was profiled in a study of cytomegalovirus exposure and HLA in healthy donors. Overall study: Earlier sequencing of about 179 million T cells yielded 100 million to 140 million unique TCR beta sequences. General study points: One later analysis reportedly identified an Asian-associated ancestry cluster that showed fewer N-insertions than the approximately 670-donor mean. It has been reported that TCR beta sequences accurately predicted the HLA-A and HLA-B alleles of most subjects.

Germline assignment: CDR1 SGHNT and CDR2 YYREEE (reference sequence). The CDR3 loop spans 17 amino acids. Trimming took 3 bases from V and 4 from J; bases not matched to a gene: 9. In this sample, this clone turned up once. Its target is not known. With 60 Vbeta and 13 Jbeta primers, the PCR was carried out. The method was immunoSEQ multiplex PCR; TCRdb's version includes in-frame clones alone and lacks a portion of them. Of some 94,000 clones in the sample, 60% to 80% were seen once. This rearrangement joins TRBV5-4 to TRBJ2-2, with TRBD2 matching 10 bases. Sequenced input: PBMCs. The receptor was isolated from a man aged 40-50 years in good health and CMV-seronegative. DNA for the CDR3: TGTGCCAGCAGCTCCATGACTAGCGGGCGGGGCACCGGGGAGCTGTTTTTT. This gives the protein CASSSMTSGRGTGELFF.